This TCR beta chain stems from a study of CD8 T cells in ankylosing spondylitis. Germline-derived CDR1 and CDR2 are DFQATT and SNEGSKA (reference sequence). The CDR3 runs to 16 residues. V lost 5 bases and J lost 2; bases outside the gene matches: 6. Only a few counts were recorded for this clonotype. MiXCR was run by TCRdb on the 5' RACE reads, yielding one entry per CDR3 protein. Of under 300,000 distinct CDR3 sequences in the sample, 15% to 20% were seen once. Sequencing input: blood, either unsorted or a sorted T cell fraction (not recorded which). The clonotype originates from a male donor with ankylosing spondylitis or in good health (not recorded which). The chain uses TRBV20-1 and TRBJ2-1; TRBD2 agrees at 13 bases. CDR3 in DNA: TGCAGTGCTGAGACTAGCGGGAGGAATCCCTACAATGAGCAGTTCTTC. It translates to CSAETSGRNPYNEQFF.